Below, one TCR beta chain is given with its context. The sample holds other DNA sequences that translate to the same CDR3. The authors ran unsorted PBMC replicate PCRs on approximately 300 ng DNA, about 31,000 T cell genomes. Original processing notes: ImmunoSEQ supplied junction-only sequences lacking quality scores, so filtering was different. TCRdb's table, derived via immunoSEQ multiplex PCR, lists solely in-frame clones and lacks some. V and J calls and clone size are copied from that table; D and trimming were computed from the DNA. Of about half a million clones listed, 81% are singletons. These data belong to a study of shared clonotypes between healthy human individuals. This CDR3 contains 14 residues. Trimming cost V 1 base and J 0 bases, with 4 bases left between them. Looked up from germline, CDR1 is SGHAT and CDR2 is FQNNGV.

This chain connects TRBV11-2 to TRBJ1-3, with D hard to call. The clonotype comes from a middle-aged woman in good health. Some clones in this sample may be carry-over from other donors' samples. The sample consisted of PBMCs. The DNA for the CDR3 is TGTGCCAGCAGCTTAGCAGGCTCTGGAAACACCATATATTTT. Translating it yields CASSLAGSGNTIYF.